The 11 T cell receptor beta chains in this list originate from one sample, sequenced in a study of identical twins' blood T cells. TCRdb recomputed calls from the 5' RACE reads with MiXCR, one row per CDR3 protein. The sample has hundreds of thousands of distinct CDR3 sequences, about 28% seen once. Source material: PBMCs. These receptors were obtained from a woman aged 18-49 years in good health.

This clonotype has ten or more counts. This rearrangement joins TRBV20-1 to TRBJ1-1; D is possibly TRBD1 (5 bases). CDR1 and CDR2 (germline): DFQATT, SNEGSKA (reference sequence). The CDR3 covers 15 residues. V lost 6 bases to trimming and J lost 1 base, with 18 bases between them. The CDR3 nucleotides read TGCAGTGCCCAATCGACAGACAACACGAACACTGAAGCTTTCTTT. This gives the protein CSAQSTDNTNTEAFF.

Concerning this clonotype itself: A read error may produce the germline difference seen at one junction end. The chain links TRBV4-1 to TRBJ1-5; no clear D gene. From germline, CDR1 is MGHRA and CDR2 YSYEKL. The CDR3 is 15 residues long. CDR3 DNA sequence: TGCGCCAGCAGCCAAGATAGGGCAGATAATCAGCCTCAGCATTTT. Translation gives CASSQDRADNQPQHF.

The genes are TRBV19 and TRBJ2-1; 10 bases fit TRBD1. Trimming at V came to 6 bases and at J to 9 bases, leaving 14 bases not matched to a gene. This CDR3 has 16 residues. Per germline, CDR1 LNHDA and CDR2 SQIVND (reference sequence). The CDR3 sequence is CASRFLRDRGFSEQFF. The DNA for the CDR3 is TGTGCCAGTAGATTTCTCCGGGACAGGGGTTTCAGTGAGCAGTTCTTC.

This clonotype was picked up a small number of times. J is TRBJ2-7 and V is TRBV20-1; 7 bases agree with TRBD2. The CDR3 has 14 residues. The germline gives CDR1 DFQATT, CDR2 SNEGSKA (reference sequence). V lost 3 bases to trimming and J lost 2 bases; unmatched junction nucleotides: 7. CDR3: CSASRGGVAYEQYF. The CDR3, as DNA: TGCAGTGCTAGTCGCGGGGGTGTTGCCTACGAGCAGTACTTC.

This clonotype was recorded at least ten times. The chain carries TRBV6-6 and TRBJ1-1; D is ambiguous. CDR3 length equals 17 residues. CDR1 is MNHNY, CDR2 SVGAGI, per germline (reference sequence). The V end was cut by 6 bases, the J end by 0 bases, with 20 bases between. For the CDR3, the DNA is TGTGCCAGCAGCTCCGCGCAAGGCGGTGGGATGAACACTGAAGCTTTCTTT. Translating it yields CASSSAQGGGMNTEAFF.

Remarks on this clonotype: The missing conserved phenylalanine or tryptophan at the end of this CDR3 makes a read error likely. The rearrangement joins TRBV20-1 to TRBJ2-3, with TRBD2 matching 13 bases. The CDR3 covers 17 residues. Germline CDR1 reads DFQATT; CDR2 reads SNEGSKA (reference sequence). V shed 6 bases, J shed 6 bases, and the junction held 15 bases outside the gene matches. The CDR3, as DNA: TGCAGTGCCGCGTCCTGGACTAGCGGGGGCCCTAGGGATACGCAGTATTCT. Translation: CSAASWTSGGPRDTQYS.

The chain has TRBV2 and TRBJ2-1, with 12 bases aligning to TRBD2. The germline V gene has CDR1 SNHLY and CDR2 FYNNEI. Trimming at V came to 6 bases and at J to 6 bases, leaving 3 bases not matched to a gene. The CDR3 is made up of 14 amino acids. DNA for the CDR3: TGTGCCAGCAGGGAACTAGCGGGGGGCAATGAGCAGTTCTTC. Its protein is CASRELAGGNEQFF.

This clonotype was seen more than once but under ten times. The chain is built from TRBV10-3 and TRBJ2-2; D gene unclear. The CDR3 is 16 residues long. The germline V and J ends were trimmed by 4 bases and 0 bases, with 12 bases remaining between them. CDR1 is ENHRY, CDR2 SYGVKD, per germline. This CDR3 reads CAISVAGSPNTGELFF. CDR3 sequence (DNA): TGTGCCATCAGTGTAGCTGGGTCCCCGAACACCGGGGAGCTGTTTTTT.

This clonotype was seen more than once but under ten times. This chain uses TRBV3-1 with TRBJ1-1; the D gene is possibly TRBD1 (5 bases). V shed 2 bases and J shed 11 bases, with 18 bases lying between them. This CDR3 has 14 amino acids. Germline V lookup: CDR1 LGHDT, CDR2 YNNKEL (reference sequence). CDR3 amino acids: CASSQTPRGVLAFF. The CDR3, as DNA: TGTGCCAGCAGCCAAACCCCTCGGGGGGTTTTGGCTTTCTTT.

The V gene is TRBV20-1, the J gene TRBJ1-2, with no clear D. The CDR3 totals 14 residues. Germline loops: CDR1 DFQATT, CDR2 SNEGSKA (reference sequence). With 2 bases removed from V and 8 bases from J, the gap between germline ends came to 18 bases. CDR3 bases: TGCAGTGCTAGAAGGTCCGACGGTCCCTGGGGCTACACCTTC. Translated: CSARRSDGPWGYTF.

This sequence joins TRBV27 and TRBJ2-1; 10 bases match TRBD1. CDR3 length: 15 residues. Germline V gene data show CDR1 as MNHEY and CDR2 as SMNVEV (reference sequence). Trimming took 10 bases from V and 3 from J; bases not matched to a gene: 9. CDR3 in DNA: TGTGCCACCAAACCGGGACAGGGGTTCTACAATGAGCAGTTCTTC. Translating it yields CATKPGQGFYNEQFF.